Shown below are 8 T cell receptor beta chains from a single sample sequenced in a study of blood T cell repertoires in COVID-19. The data were produced by immunoSEQ multiplex PCR, yet TCRdb's version contains in-frame clones alone and is incomplete. The sample holds about 88,000 clones; around 90% are singletons and the top ten take roughly 15%. The sequencing input was peripheral blood. These receptors all stem from a male donor with acute or convalescent COVID-19.

The chain is built from TRBV5-4 and TRBJ2-3; 10 nucleotides align to TRBD1. The CDR3 is 13 amino acids. V lost 7 bases and J lost 4; bases outside the gene matches: 3. The germline V gene has CDR1 SGHNT and CDR2 YYREEE (reference sequence). The CDR3 coding sequence is TGTGCCAGCCGCGGACAGGGGGCAGATACGCAGTATTTT. Amino acid sequence: CASRGQGADTQYF.

V usage is TRBV19 and J usage is TRBJ2-1, with D maybe TRBD1 (8 bases). This CDR3 has 15 amino acids. The V and J ends lost 4 bases and 7 bases respectively, with 17 bases between them. The germline V gene encodes CDR1 LNHDA and CDR2 SQIVND (reference sequence). The CDR3 nucleotides read TGTGCCAGTAGTAGGGCACCACAGGGGGGGAATGAGCAGTTCTTC. As protein: CASSRAPQGGNEQFF. Full variable domain (missing parts from reference TRBV19 and TRBJ2-1): DGGITQSPKYLFRKEGQNVTLSCEQNLNHDAMYWYRQDPGQGLRLIYYSQIVNDFQKGDIAEGYSVSREKKESFPLTVTSAQKNPTAFYLCASSRAPQGGNEQFFGPGTRLTVL.

V and J are TRBV3-1 (or the pseudogene TRBV3-2) and TRBJ1-4, with unresolved D. The germline V gene encodes CDR1 LGHDT and CDR2 YNNKEL (reference sequence). Trimming took off 2 bases at V and 2 bases at J, with 3 bases between the two ends. CDR3 length: 13 amino acids. The CDR3 nucleotides read TGTGCCAGCAGCCAACTCACTAATGAAAAACTGTTTTTT. It specifies CASSQLTNEKLFF.

The chain couples TRBV12-3 or TRBV12-4 to TRBJ2-4; D perhaps matches TRBD2 (7 bases). Trimming stripped 5 bases from V and 9 bases from J, with 11 bases between. CDR3 length equals 12 residues. In DNA form, the CDR3 reads TGTGCCAGCAGTAAAGGGGGGGCCATTCAGTACTTC. The encoded protein is CASSKGGAIQYF.

The rearrangement uses TRBV18 and TRBJ1-6; D might be TRBD1 (6 bases). This CDR3 has 16 amino acids. Germline V gene lookup returns CDR1 KGHSH and CDR2 LQKENI. V was cut by 3 bases and J by 9 bases, with 18 bases left in between. The CDR3, as DNA: TGTGCCAGCTCACCCGAACGACAGGCGTTAGGTTCACCCCTCCACTTT. Protein product: CASSPERQALGSPLHF.

This clone showed up just once. This rearrangement joins TRBV6-5 to TRBJ1-2, with TRBD1 matching over 7 bases. Looked up from germline, CDR1 is MNHEY and CDR2 is SVGAGI. The J segment lost 7 bases and the V segment lost 6 bases, leaving 8 bases of the junction unmatched. The CDR3 consists of 13 residues. The CDR3 sequence is CASRTQGIRGYTF. CDR3 nucleotides: TGTGCCAGCAGGACACAGGGGATCCGTGGCTACACCTTC.

V and J are TRBV10-3 and TRBJ1-3; 8 nucleotides line up with TRBD1. The CDR3 runs 14 residues. V was pared by 5 bases and J by 4 bases, with 4 bases of the junction left unmatched. The germline gives CDR1 ENHRY, CDR2 SYGVKD. In DNA form, the CDR3 reads TGTGCCATCAGTCAACAGGGGGTAGGAAACACCATATATTTT. This sequence encodes CAISQQGVGNTIYF.

This chain uses TRBV6-5 with TRBJ1-5; D may be TRBD1 (5 bases). CDR3 size: 15 residues. The germline CDR1 and CDR2 sequences are MNHEY and SVGAGI. V was pared by 6 bases and J by 2 bases, with 14 bases between. CDR3 region: CASRPRDWGNQPQHF. CDR3 in DNA: TGTGCCAGCAGGCCGAGGGACTGGGGCAATCAGCCCCAGCATTTT.